Listed below are T cell receptor beta chains from one sample, sequenced in a study of blood T cell repertoires in COVID-19. TCRdb's table, derived via immunoSEQ multiplex PCR, lists solely in-frame clones and lacks some. Of around 250,000 clones listed, around 87% are singletons. Sample: peripheral blood. These receptors came from a woman in her 70s with active or convalescent COVID-19. Each CDR3 is given with its conserved first and last residue. The D gene is left open where the match is weak.

d_call: TRBD1
v_call: TRBV3-1/TRBV3-2
j_call: TRBJ1-6
cdr3_aa: CASSQDKGGINNSPLHF
cdr3_nt: TGTGCCAGCAGCCAAGATAAAGGGGGCATCAATAATTCACCCCTCCACTTT

d_call: TRBD2
v_call: TRBV3-1/TRBV3-2
j_call: TRBJ2-2
cdr3_aa: CASSQTGTSGDTGELFF
cdr3_nt: TGTGCCAGCAGCCAAACCGGGACTAGCGGAGACACCGGGGAGCTGTTTTTT

d_call: .
v_call: TRBV9
j_call: TRBJ2-3
cdr3_aa: CASSSPLAGGTDTQYF
cdr3_nt: TGTGCCAGCAGCAGCCCCCTGGCGGGTGGCACAGATACGCAGTATTTT

d_call: .
v_call: TRBV3-1/TRBV3-2
j_call: TRBJ1-3
cdr3_aa: CASSQTGLWDTIYF
cdr3_nt: TGTGCCAGCAGCCAAACGGGACTTTGGGACACCATATATTTT

d_call: .
v_call: TRBV10-2
j_call: TRBJ1-1
cdr3_aa: CASSESFTTANTEAFF
cdr3_nt: TGCGCCAGCAGTGAGTCGTTCACGACAGCCAACACTGAAGCTTTCTTT

d_call: .
v_call: TRBV18
j_call: TRBJ2-2
cdr3_aa: CASSPTEQGLFF
cdr3_nt: TGTGCCAGCTCACCGACAGAACAGGGGCTGTTTTTT

d_call: .
v_call: TRBV4-3
j_call: TRBJ2-3
cdr3_aa: CASSQDWSGGAITDTQYF
cdr3_nt: TGCGCCAGCAGCCAAGATTGGAGTGGGGGGGCTATCACAGATACGCAGTATTTT

d_call: .
v_call: TRBV4-3
j_call: TRBJ2-3
cdr3_aa: CASSQDPGGLSTDTQYF
cdr3_nt: TGCGCCAGCAGCCAGGATCCAGGGGGACTCAGCACAGATACGCAGTATTTT

d_call: .
v_call: TRBV5-1
j_call: TRBJ1-5
cdr3_aa: CASSSFTLDQPQHF
cdr3_nt: TGCGCCAGCAGCTCTTTTACCTTAGATCAGCCCCAGCATTTT

d_call: TRBD1
v_call: TRBV7-9
j_call: TRBJ2-7
cdr3_aa: CASSYGQGPYEQYF
cdr3_nt: TGTGCCAGCAGCTATGGACAGGGTCCCTACGAGCAGTACTTC

d_call: TRBD2
v_call: TRBV2
j_call: TRBJ2-1
cdr3_aa: CASRGGGAGDIYEQFF
cdr3_nt: TGTGCCAGCAGAGGAGGTGGCGCGGGGGATATATATGAGCAGTTCTTC

d_call: .
v_call: TRBV5-1
j_call: TRBJ2-3
cdr3_aa: CASSYPGEDTQYF
cdr3_nt: TGCGCCAGCAGCTATCCGGGGGAAGATACGCAGTATTTT

d_call: .
v_call: TRBV27
j_call: TRBJ2-6
cdr3_aa: CASSFNRPSSGANVLTF
cdr3_nt: TGTGCCAGCAGTTTCAACCGCCCTAGCTCTGGGGCCAACGTCCTGACTTTC

d_call: .
v_call: TRBV21-1
j_call: TRBJ1-3
cdr3_aa: CASSRQVSGNTIYF
cdr3_nt: TGTGCCAGCAGCAGACAGGTCTCTGGAAACACCATATATTTT

d_call: .
v_call: TRBV19
j_call: TRBJ2-6
cdr3_aa: CASSDGHTGANVLTF
cdr3_nt: TGTGCCAGTAGCGACGGACACACTGGGGCCAACGTCCTGACTTTC

d_call: TRBD2
v_call: TRBV6-6
j_call: TRBJ2-1
cdr3_aa: CASTERGGFNEQFF
cdr3_nt: TGTGCCAGCACCGAGCGGGGGGGCTTCAATGAGCAGTTCTTC

d_call: .
v_call: TRBV7-2
j_call: TRBJ2-3
cdr3_aa: CASSSTRLRHTQYF
cdr3_nt: TGTGCCAGCAGCTCAACACGGCTCAGGCATACGCAGTATTTT

d_call: .
v_call: TRBV7-2
j_call: TRBJ1-4
cdr3_aa: CASSLGTVNEKLFF
cdr3_nt: TGTGCCAGCAGCTTAGGGACAGTTAATGAAAAACTGTTTTTT

d_call: TRBD1
v_call: TRBV12-3/TRBV12-4
j_call: TRBJ2-2
cdr3_aa: CLTGQVTGELFF
cdr3_nt: TGCCTCACCGGACAGGTGACCGGGGAGCTGTTTTTT

d_call: TRBD2
v_call: TRBV3-1/TRBV3-2
j_call: TRBJ2-3
cdr3_aa: CASSQDRLAGGTDTQYF
cdr3_nt: TGTGCCAGCAGCCAAGATCGGCTAGCGGGGGGGACAGATACGCAGTATTTT

d_call: TRBD1
v_call: TRBV25-1
j_call: TRBJ1-4
cdr3_aa: CASRPTGAEGKLFF
cdr3_nt: TGTGCCAGCAGACCCACAGGGGCCGAGGGAAAACTGTTTTTT